This T cell receptor beta chain was identified during a study of T cells in Graves' hyperthyroidism and ophthalmopathy. Study at large: It was at initial diagnosis, before any treatment, that peripheral blood was collected. Whole-study results and caveats: Peripheral blood also featured most of the thyroid clonotypes expanded above 0.001.

Disease lasting under 3 months, a NOSPECS grade of at least 4, and a Clinical Activity Score of at least 3 were features of the ophthalmopathy patients. Using RNA transcripts as the source, TCR beta CDR3 regions were amplified. When the TCR CDR3 underwent first-round RT-PCR, the HTBI primer set was used. TCRdb re-called the multiplex PCR reads with MiXCR, one entry per CDR3 protein. The table shows 450,000 to 650,000 distinct CDR3 sequences, with 15% to 20% occurring only once. The CDR3 consists of 15 residues. Germline CDR1 and CDR2: SGHTA and FQGNSA. Trimming cost V 1 base and J 6 bases; bases outside gene matches: 7. There are many counts of this clonotype. No antigen is known for it.

This receptor was taken from a woman between 18 and 29 years old with Graves' ophthalmopathy. The chain couples TRBV7-2 to TRBJ1-2; TRBD1 matches at 8 bases. The source material was blood. CDR3: CASSLVLDRVDGYTF. In nucleotides, the CDR3 is TGTGCCAGCAGCTTAGTGTTGGACAGGGTAGATGGCTACACCTTC.